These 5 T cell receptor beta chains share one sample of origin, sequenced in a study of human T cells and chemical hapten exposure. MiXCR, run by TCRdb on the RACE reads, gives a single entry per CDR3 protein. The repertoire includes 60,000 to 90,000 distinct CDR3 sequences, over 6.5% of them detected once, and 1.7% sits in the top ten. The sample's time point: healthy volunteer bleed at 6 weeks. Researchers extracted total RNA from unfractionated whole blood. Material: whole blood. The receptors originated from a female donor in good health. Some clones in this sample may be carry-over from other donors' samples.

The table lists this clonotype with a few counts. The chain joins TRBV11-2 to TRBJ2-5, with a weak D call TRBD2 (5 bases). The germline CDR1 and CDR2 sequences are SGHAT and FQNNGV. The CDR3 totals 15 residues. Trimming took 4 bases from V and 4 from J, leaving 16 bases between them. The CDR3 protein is CASSSTTGRGETQYF. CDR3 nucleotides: TGTGCCAGCAGCTCCACCACCGGTCGGGGAGAGACCCAGTACTTC.

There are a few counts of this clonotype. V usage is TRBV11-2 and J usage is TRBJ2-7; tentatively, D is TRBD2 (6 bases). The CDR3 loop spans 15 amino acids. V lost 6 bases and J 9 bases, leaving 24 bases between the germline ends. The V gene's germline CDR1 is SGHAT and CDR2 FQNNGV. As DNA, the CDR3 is TGTGCCAGCAGGCGCCTCACTAGCAGTTCACCTCTGCAGTACTTC. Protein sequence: CASRRLTSSSPLQYF.

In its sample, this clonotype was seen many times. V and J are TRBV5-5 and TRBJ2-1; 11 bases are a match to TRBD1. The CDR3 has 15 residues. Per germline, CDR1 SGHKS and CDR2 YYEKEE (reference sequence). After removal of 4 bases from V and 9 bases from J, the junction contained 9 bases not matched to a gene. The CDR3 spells CASSRAGQGASEQFF. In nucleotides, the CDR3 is TGTGCCAGCAGCCGAGCCGGACAGGGGGCCAGTGAGCAGTTCTTC. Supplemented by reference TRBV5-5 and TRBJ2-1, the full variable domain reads DAGVTQSPTHLIKTRGQQVTLRCSPISGHKSVSWYQQVLGQGPQFIFQYYEKEERGRGNFPDRFSARQFPNYSSELNVNALLLGDSALYLCASSRAGQGASEQFFGPGTRLTVL.

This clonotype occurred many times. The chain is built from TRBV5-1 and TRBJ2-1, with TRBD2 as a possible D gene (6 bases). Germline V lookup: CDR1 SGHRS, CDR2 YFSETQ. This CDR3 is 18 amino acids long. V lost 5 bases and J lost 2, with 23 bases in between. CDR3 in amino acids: CASRSTGVVLTAYNEQFF. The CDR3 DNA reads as TGCGCCAGCAGATCGACGGGGGTAGTTTTGACAGCCTACAATGAGCAGTTCTTC.

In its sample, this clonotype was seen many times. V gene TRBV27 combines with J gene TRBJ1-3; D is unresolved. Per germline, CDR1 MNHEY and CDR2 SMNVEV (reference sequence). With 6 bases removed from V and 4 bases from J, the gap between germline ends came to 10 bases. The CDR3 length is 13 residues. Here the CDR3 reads CASRDDYGNTIYF. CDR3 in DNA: TGTGCCAGCAGAGACGATTACGGAAACACCATATATTTT.